Shown below are 17 T cell receptor beta chains from a single sample sequenced in a study of OX40 agonist ivuxolimab in advanced cancers. Sequencing was performed with immunoSEQ multiplex PCR; in TCRdb, only in-frame clones are kept and a portion is missing. This sample yields 65,000 to 80,000 clones, of which more than 85% are seen a single time; roughly 6.7% belongs to the top ten. Sequenced here: CD4+ or CD8+ T cells sorted from blood, sampled in a trial of the OX40 agonist ivuxolimab. The receptors stem from an adult with an advanced solid tumor such as melanoma, head and neck, liver or kidney cancer.

This rearrangement joins TRBV19 to TRBJ2-7, with a tentative D call TRBD1 (5 bases). Germline V gives CDR1 LNHDA, CDR2 SQIVND (reference sequence). V dropped 5 bases and J dropped 4 bases, with 12 bases sitting between them. This CDR3 is built from 13 residues. The DNA for the CDR3 is TGTGCCAGTAGTGTTGCCCCAGGGTACGAGCAGTACTTC. It specifies CASSVAPGYEQYF.

This sequence joins TRBV27 and TRBJ2-3; D not resolved. Per the germline V gene, CDR1 is MNHEY and CDR2 is SMNVEV (reference sequence). Trimming removed 5 bases at V and 0 bases at J, with 12 bases between. This CDR3 has 15 residues. CDR3 bases: TGTGCCAGCAGTGCAGGTTTCTTTAGCACAGATACGCAGTATTTT. This codes for CASSAGFFSTDTQYF.

This chain links TRBV5-6 with TRBJ2-1; 7 nucleotides agree with TRBD2. The CDR3 covers 15 residues. CDR1 SGHDT and CDR2 YYEEEE come from the germline V gene. V dropped 0 bases and J dropped 6; count of bases not matched to a gene: 6. Here the CDR3 DNA reads TGTGCCAGCAGCTTGGTACGCGGGAGTAGCAATGAGCAGTTCTTC. As protein: CASSLVRGSSNEQFF.

The chain couples TRBV11-2 to TRBJ1-2; 9 positions agree with TRBD1. This CDR3 is built from 15 residues. Germline V gene lookup returns CDR1 SGHAT and CDR2 FQNNGV. V was pared by 0 bases and J by 8 bases, with 7 bases of the junction left unmatched. The CDR3 here is CASSLDTGQGHGYTF. For the CDR3, the DNA is TGTGCCAGCAGCTTAGACACGGGACAGGGCCACGGCTACACCTTC.

V is TRBV5-1 and J is TRBJ1-1; D remains unclear. CDR3 length: 13 amino acids. V was trimmed by 5 bases and J by 1 base, leaving 9 bases between them. Germline V CDR1 and CDR2: SGHRS, YFSETQ. CDR3 nucleotide sequence: TGCGCCAGCAGGGGAAGTCAGAACACTGAAGCTTTCTTT. Protein: CASRGSQNTEAFF.

The chain employs TRBV2 and TRBJ2-4; D is uncertain. CDR3 length: 12 amino acids. V was clipped by 7 bases and J by 0 bases, with 4 bases between them. Germline CDR1 reads SNHLY; CDR2 reads FYNNEI. The CDR3: CASTLAKNIQYF. The CDR3 DNA sequence: TGTGCCAGCACCTTAGCCAAAAACATTCAGTACTTC. Variable domain in full (rest from reference TRBV2 and TRBJ2-4): EPEVTQTPSHQVTQMGQEVILRCVPISNHLYFYWYRQILGQKVEFLVSFYNNEISEKSEIFDDQFSVERPDGSNFTLKIRSTKLEDSAMYFCASTLAKNIQYFGAGTRLSVL.

The rearrangement joins TRBV5-4 to TRBJ2-7; 13 bases fit TRBD2. There are 15 residues in the CDR3. CDR1 is SGHNT, CDR2 YYREEE, per germline (reference sequence). Trimming removed 3 bases from V and 4 bases from J; junction bases left unmatched: 4. The CDR3 sequence: CASSSPGLAGYEQYF. CDR3 DNA: TGTGCCAGCAGCTCACCGGGACTAGCGGGATACGAGCAGTACTTC.

CDR3 coding DNA: TGTGCCTGGAGTACCAGCGGGAGCTACCAAGAGACCCAGTACTTC. As protein: CAWSTSGSYQETQYF. The genes are TRBV30 and TRBJ2-5; 8 bases are shared with TRBD2. Per germline, CDR1 GTSNPN and CDR2 SVGIG (reference sequence). The CDR3 sequence is 15 residues long. After removal of 2 bases from V and 0 bases from J, the junction contained 5 bases not matched to a gene.

This chain's CDR3 is CASSQPRTGASISYGYTF. In nucleotides, the CDR3 is TGCGCCAGCAGCCAACCTCGGACAGGGGCATCTATAAGCTATGGCTACACCTTC. This sequence joins TRBV4-1 and TRBJ1-2, with 9 bases aligning to TRBD1. The V gene's germline CDR1 is MGHRA and CDR2 YSYEKL. The CDR3 runs to 18 residues. The trim removed 2 bases at V and 4 bases at J, leaving 14 bases unmatched.

The chain employs TRBV27 and TRBJ2-1; TRBD2 aligns across 8 bases. After removal of 0 bases from V and 4 bases from J, the junction contained 2 bases not matched to a gene. This CDR3 spans 15 amino acids. From germline, CDR1 is MNHEY and CDR2 SMNVEV (reference sequence). CDR3 nucleotides: TGTGCCAGCAGTTTATCTAGCGGGGTTTACAATGAGCAGTTCTTC. Residues: CASSLSSGVYNEQFF.

The rearrangement joins TRBV11-2 to TRBJ2-6; a possible D gene is TRBD1 (6 bases). V gave up 4 bases and J gave up 3 bases, with 19 bases separating them. The V gene's germline CDR1 is SGHAT and CDR2 FQNNGV. The CDR3 spans 18 residues. The CDR3, as DNA: TGTGCCAGCAGCTACCCACAGGGCCCCATAAGTGGGGCCAACGTCCTGACTTTC. Encoded protein: CASSYPQGPISGANVLTF.

V and J are TRBV6-5 and TRBJ1-2; 8 bases align to TRBD1. The CDR3 has 12 amino acids. The J segment lost 6 bases and the V segment lost 8 bases, leaving 5 bases of the junction unmatched. Germline lookup yields CDR1 MNHEY and CDR2 SVGAGI. The CDR3 loop reads CASGTGGNGYTF. The CDR3 DNA reads TGTGCCAGCGGGACAGGAGGCAATGGCTACACCTTC.

This sequence joins TRBV4-2 and TRBJ2-7; 10 positions agree with TRBD2. Germline CDR1 reads LGHNA; CDR2 reads YNFKEQ. The trim removed 4 bases at V and 5 bases at J, leaving 8 bases unmatched. CDR3 length equals 15 residues. The DNA for the CDR3 is TGTGCCAGCAGCCCTTCTAGCGGGAGTTTCCACGAGCAGTACTTC. Encoded protein: CASSPSSGSFHEQYF.

The chain employs TRBV19 and TRBJ1-1; TRBD1 is a possible D gene (5 bases). The CDR3 runs to 13 residues. Trimming pared 1 base from V and 6 bases from J, leaving 9 bases between. Per germline, CDR1 LNHDA and CDR2 SQIVND (reference sequence). The chain's CDR3 is CASSIGRGAEAFF. Written as DNA, the CDR3 is TGTGCCAGTAGTATAGGTCGGGGGGCTGAAGCTTTCTTT.

This chain uses TRBV9 with TRBJ2-1, with 10 positions matching TRBD2. The CDR3 sequence is 17 residues long. The V gene's germline CDR1 is SGDLS and CDR2 YYNGEE. V gave up 3 bases and J gave up 2 bases; unmatched junction bases: 8. CDR3 sequence: CASSASGLAGAYNEQFF. DNA for the CDR3: TGTGCCAGCAGCGCGAGCGGGCTAGCGGGGGCCTACAATGAGCAGTTCTTC.

The CDR3 loop reads CASSPTGYHEQYF. In DNA form, the CDR3 reads TGTGCCAGCAGCCCCACAGGGTACCACGAGCAGTACTTC. The gene calls are TRBV6-1 and TRBJ2-7; the D gene is possibly TRBD1 (6 bases). Trimming took off 6 bases at V and 5 bases at J, with 14 bases between the two ends. In germline, CDR1 is MNHNS, CDR2 SASEGT. The CDR3 has 13 amino acids.

The chain employs TRBV7-9 and TRBJ2-7, with 14 nucleotides matching TRBD2. The CDR3 covers 16 residues. The ends lost 5 bases at V and 6 bases at J; junction bases unmatched: 9. Germline V gives CDR1 SEHNR, CDR2 FQNEAQ (reference sequence). CDR3: CASSPIGLAGGSEQYF. The CDR3 DNA reads as TGTGCCAGCAGCCCTATAGGACTAGCGGGAGGAAGCGAGCAGTACTTC.